The 20 T cell receptor beta chains presented below share a single source sample, sequenced in a study of shared clonotypes between healthy human individuals. Libraries were prepared by immunoSEQ multiplex PCR; TCRdb keeps only in-frame clonotypes and omits some of them. Of about 2.3 million clones listed, more than 80% are singletons. Specimen: naive CD4+ T cells from PBMCs. Specified subset: CD45RA+ positively selected. These receptors all come from a man younger than 35 in good health. Some clones in this sample may be carry-over from other donors' samples.

The genes are TRBV27 and TRBJ2-1; D might be TRBD2 (5 bases). The CDR3 has 13 amino acids. V was pared by 6 bases and J by 3 bases, with 9 bases between. From germline, CDR1 is MNHEY and CDR2 SMNVEV (reference sequence). The CDR3: CASRSRGYNEQFF. The DNA of the CDR3 is TGTGCCAGCAGAAGTCGGGGCTACAATGAGCAGTTCTTC.

The J gene is TRBJ1-1, the V gene TRBV19; tentative D call: TRBD1 (6 bases). V was pared by 6 bases and J by 4 bases, with 15 bases between. Germline lookup yields CDR1 LNHDA and CDR2 SQIVND (reference sequence). The CDR3 is made up of 14 amino acids. The CDR3 region has the DNA TGTGCCAGTAGCCGACGCGAGGGGGGCACTGAAGCTTTCTTT. Translation gives CASSRREGGTEAFF.

The rearrangement uses TRBV7-9 and TRBJ2-4; TRBD1 matches at 10 bases. This CDR3 has 15 residues. Germline V gives CDR1 SEHNR, CDR2 FQNEAQ (reference sequence). V dropped 2 bases and J dropped 9; count of bases not matched to a gene: 7. The CDR3 DNA follows: TGTGCCAGCAGCTTATCCGGGACAGGGGATATCATTCAGTACTTC. Encoded protein: CASSLSGTGDIIQYF.

V and J are TRBV9 and TRBJ1-4; 8 nucleotides agree with TRBD1. V trimming: 7 bases; J trimming: 3 bases; junction bases outside the gene matches: 5. The CDR3 totals 14 residues. The V gene's germline CDR1 is SGDLS and CDR2 YYNGEE. Here the CDR3 DNA reads TGTGCCAGCGGACCGACAGGGGCTAATGAAAAACTGTTTTTT. This sequence encodes CASGPTGANEKLFF.

The chain employs TRBV9 and TRBJ2-3; no reliable D call. The CDR3 sequence is 17 residues long. Germline-derived CDR1 and CDR2 are SGDLS and YYNGEE. The germline V and J ends were trimmed by 4 bases and 1 base, with 19 bases remaining between them. This chain's CDR3 is CASSPRTTLWGTDTQYF. CDR3 nucleotides: TGTGCCAGCAGCCCTCGTACAACCCTATGGGGCACAGATACGCAGTATTTT. Together with reference TRBV9 and TRBJ2-3, the CDR3 gives the full variable domain: DSGVTQTPKHLITATGQRVTLRCSPRSGDLSVYWYQQSLDQGLQFLIQYYNGEERAKGNILERFSAQQFPDLHSELNLSSLELGDSALYFCASSPRTTLWGTDTQYFGPGTRLTVL.

The rearrangement uses TRBV7-9 and TRBJ1-3; no firm D call. V was cut by 3 bases and J by 0 bases, with 9 bases left in between. The CDR3 totals 15 residues. Germline V gene lookup returns CDR1 SEHNR and CDR2 FQNEAQ (reference sequence). The CDR3 coding sequence is TGTGCCAGCAGCTTTATCGGGCTCTCTGGAAACACCATATATTTT. This codes for CASSFIGLSGNTIYF.

A word on this clone: Distinct nucleotide sequences in the sample also encode this CDR3. The chain employs TRBV7-8 and TRBJ1-3; D gene ambiguous. Germline CDR1 and CDR2: SGHVS and FQNEAQ. V lost 5 bases and J 0 bases, leaving 11 bases between the germline ends. CDR3 size: 15 residues. The CDR3 nucleotides are TGTGCCAGCAGCCCTACCGGTTTCTCTGGAAACACCATATATTTT. Translating gives CASSPTGFSGNTIYF. The whole variable domain, remainder taken from reference TRBV7-8 and TRBJ1-3, is GAGVSQSPRYKVAKRGQDVALRCDPISGHVSLFWYQQALGQGPEFLTYFQNEAQLDKSGLPSDRFFAERPEGSVSTLKIQRTQQEDSAVYLCASSPTGFSGNTIYFGEGSWLTVV.

The rearrangement joins TRBV6-5 to TRBJ1-1; D gene ambiguous. The CDR3 runs 13 residues. V lost 4 bases, J lost 2 bases, and 8 bases lay in between. Germline V lookup: CDR1 MNHEY, CDR2 SVGAGI. This chain's CDR3 is CASSWFSNTEAFF. In DNA, the CDR3 is TGTGCCAGCAGTTGGTTCTCTAACACTGAAGCTTTCTTT.

This rearrangement joins TRBV5-1 to TRBJ2-2; D ambiguous. The CDR3 is made up of 15 amino acids. The V gene's germline CDR1 is SGHRS and CDR2 YFSETQ. The V end lost 0 bases, the J end lost 3 bases, and 9 bases lay between the germline ends. CDR3 coding DNA: TGCGCCAGCAGCTTGGAGGGTTTGTACACCGGGGAGCTGTTTTTT. It yields the protein CASSLEGLYTGELFF. The whole variable domain, remainder taken from reference TRBV5-1 and TRBJ2-2, is KAGVTQTPRYLIKTRGQQVTLSCSPISGHRSVSWYQQTPGQGLQFLFEYFSETQRNKGNFPGRFSGRQFSNSRSEMNVSTLELGDSALYLCASSLEGLYTGELFFGEGSRLTVL.

This clone has only one observation. V gene TRBV5-1 combines with J gene TRBJ2-5, with unresolved D. The CDR3 consists of 11 residues. The germline CDR1 and CDR2 sequences are SGHRS and YFSETQ. The V and J ends lost 1 base and 12 bases respectively, with 10 bases between them. The CDR3, as DNA: TGCGCCAGCAGCTTGACTGGATCCAAGTACTTC. The encoded protein is CASSLTGSKYF.

The chain couples TRBV27 to TRBJ2-3, with D perhaps TRBD1 (5 bases). The CDR3 is 15 residues long. Trimming removed 1 base at V and 6 bases at J, with 14 bases between. The germline CDR1 and CDR2 sequences are MNHEY and SMNVEV (reference sequence). The CDR3 nucleotides read TGTGCCAGCAGTTTATTTCGCAGGGTCGGGGATACGCAGTATTTT. Its protein is CASSLFRRVGDTQYF.

The chain joins TRBV15 to TRBJ2-7; 7 nucleotides match TRBD2. The CDR3 runs 17 residues. The germline V gene encodes CDR1 LNHNV and CDR2 YYDKDF (reference sequence). V lost 0 bases and J lost 2; bases outside the gene matches: 10. The DNA of the CDR3 is TGTGCCACCAGCAGAGATAGGAGGACTAGTGGTACCTACGAGCAGTACTTC. This gives the protein CATSRDRRTSGTYEQYF.

V usage is TRBV7-3 and J usage is TRBJ2-1; 8 positions match TRBD2. The CDR3 is 16 amino acids. In germline, CDR1 is SGHTA, CDR2 FQGTGA. The V segment lost 5 bases and the J segment 4 bases; nucleotides outside the gene matches: 10. CDR3 in amino acids: CASSPSPGLGYNEQFF. The DNA of the CDR3 is TGTGCCAGCAGCCCCTCACCGGGACTAGGTTACAATGAGCAGTTCTTC.

V usage is TRBV6-5 and J usage is TRBJ1-6; 10 positions agree with TRBD1. CDR3 size: 15 residues. Germline CDR1 reads MNHEY; CDR2 reads SVGAGI. V was pared by 5 bases and J by 11 bases, with 9 bases of the junction left unmatched. The CDR3 here is CASSKSGTGVPPLHF. The CDR3 DNA follows: TGTGCCAGCAGTAAATCCGGGACAGGGGTACCACCCCTCCACTTT.

Concerning this clone itself: Other nucleotide sequences from this sample produce the same CDR3. The V and J genes are TRBV6-6 and TRBJ2-3; unclear D gene. Trimming took 5 bases from V and 6 from J, leaving 9 bases between them. The CDR3 runs 12 residues. Germline CDR1 is MNHNY and CDR2 is SVGAGI (reference sequence). The DNA of the CDR3 is TGTGCCAGCAGTGGCTTGGGGGATACGCAGTATTTT. This gives the protein CASSGLGDTQYF.

This chain uses TRBV14 with TRBJ2-1; D not certain. Per germline, CDR1 SGHDN and CDR2 FVKESK. This CDR3 is 15 amino acids long. The V end was cut by 3 bases, the J end by 1 base, with 10 bases between. The CDR3 nucleotides are TGTGCCAGCAGCCAGGGAAGATGGTCCTACAATGAGCAGTTCTTC. Its translation is CASSQGRWSYNEQFF.

V usage is TRBV7-9 and J usage is TRBJ2-1; no clear D gene. The V gene's germline CDR1 is SEHNR and CDR2 FQNEAQ (reference sequence). The V gene lost 5 bases and the J gene lost 10 bases, with 9 bases spanning the gap. The CDR3 contains 11 residues. CDR3 in amino acids: CASSPKEEQFF. The CDR3 region has the DNA TGTGCCAGCAGCCCTAAGGAGGAGCAGTTCTTC. Based on the CDR3 plus reference TRBV7-9 and TRBJ2-1, the full variable domain is DTGVSQNPRHKITKRGQNVTFRCDPISEHNRLYWYRQTLGQGPEFLTYFQNEAQLEKSRLLSDRFSAERPKGSFSTLEIQRTEQGDSAMYLCASSPKEEQFFGPGTRLTVL.

The V call is TRBV7-9, the J call TRBJ1-6; D gene uncertain. The V gene lost 8 bases and the J gene lost 7 bases, with 12 bases spanning the gap. Germline V gives CDR1 SEHNR, CDR2 FQNEAQ (reference sequence). CDR3 length equals 13 residues. The DNA for the CDR3 is TGTGCCAGCGATACACCACACAATTCACCCCTCCACTTT. Residues: CASDTPHNSPLHF.

The gene calls are TRBV11-2 and TRBJ1-1, with TRBD1 matching over 9 bases. The J segment lost 8 bases and the V segment lost 5 bases, leaving 6 bases of the junction unmatched. CDR3 length: 13 amino acids. The germline V gene encodes CDR1 SGHAT and CDR2 FQNNGV. The DNA for the CDR3 is TGTGCCAGCAGCCGGGTAGGGACAGGGGAAGCTTTCTTT. This codes for CASSRVGTGEAFF.

This chain uses TRBV10-3 with TRBJ2-7; D call uncertain. The V end lost 5 bases, the J end lost 2 bases, and 10 bases lay between the germline ends. Germline CDR1 ENHRY, CDR2 SYGVKD. CDR3 length: 13 amino acids. The CDR3 loop is CAISQSYAYEQYF. The CDR3 DNA reads as TGTGCCATCAGTCAAAGTTATGCCTACGAGCAGTACTTC.